The 13 T cell receptor beta chains listed next were all sequenced from one sample in a study of human T cells and chemical hapten exposure. TCRdb reprocessed the RACE reads via MiXCR and lists one record per CDR3 protein. The profile shows about 46,000 distinct CDR3 sequences, roughly a tenth of them singletons. Specified time point: pre-sensitization, week 0. Treatment indicated: therapeutic diphenylcyclopropenone sensitization with weekly scalp DPC. The sequences come from whole blood, collected in connection with sensitization to the hapten diphenylcyclopropenone (DPC). The receptors were gathered from a woman aged 35 to 49 with alopecia areata. Some clones in this sample may be carry-over from other donors' samples.

In this sample, this clonotype turned up a few times. J is TRBJ1-1 and V is TRBV6-5; D is unresolved. Germline CDR1 and CDR2: MNHEY and SVGAGI. The CDR3 sequence is 15 residues long. V lost 2 bases to trimming and J lost 0 bases, with 10 bases between them. CDR3 DNA: TGTGCCAGCAGTTACCAATCAGTCTTGAACACTGAAGCTTTCTTT. This sequence encodes CASSYQSVLNTEAFF.

The table lists this clonotype with many counts. The rearrangement joins TRBV9 to TRBJ2-2, with D perhaps being TRBD1 or TRBD2 (5 bases each). This CDR3 is 17 amino acids long. Trimming cost V 0 bases and J 5 bases, with 17 bases left between them. Germline V gene lookup returns CDR1 SGDLS and CDR2 YYNGEE. The chain's CDR3 is CASSVGATGPVTGELFF. The CDR3 DNA reads TGTGCCAGCAGCGTAGGAGCAACGGGACCGGTAACCGGGGAGCTGTTTTTT.

The chain has TRBV7-9 and TRBJ1-1, with D possibly matching TRBD1 (5 bases). Looked up from germline, CDR1 is SEHNR and CDR2 is FQNEAQ (reference sequence). CDR3 length: 12 residues. Trimming removed 6 bases at V and 6 bases at J, with 11 bases between. DNA of the CDR3: TGTGCCAGCAGGCACGGGGGGGCTGAAGCTTTCTTT. This sequence encodes CASRHGGAEAFF.

This clonotype occurred many times. The chain joins TRBV12-3 or TRBV12-4 to TRBJ1-3; a possible D gene is TRBD1 (5 bases). The germline V and J ends were trimmed by 8 bases and 0 bases, with 8 bases remaining between them. This CDR3 is built from 13 residues. The CDR3 reads CASGGSSGNTIYF. Here the CDR3 DNA reads TGTGCCAGCGGGGGATCCTCTGGAAACACCATATATTTT.

This clonotype was seen repeatedly, ten times or more. The gene calls are TRBV20-1 and TRBJ2-5, with 7 bases lining up with TRBD2. The V and J ends lost 6 bases and 1 base, in that order; junction bases with no gene match: 8. There are 14 residues in the CDR3. Germline-derived CDR1 and CDR2 are DFQATT and SNEGSKA (reference sequence). CDR3 DNA sequence: TGCAGTGCCGTCCGCGGGGGACCCCAAGAGACCCAGTACTTC. This encodes CSAVRGGPQETQYF.

This clonotype was recorded at least ten times. V usage is TRBV29-1 and J usage is TRBJ2-7, with 8 positions matching TRBD1. The length of the CDR3 is 12 residues. Germline assignment: CDR1 SQVTM and CDR2 ANQGSEA. V lost 7 bases to trimming and J lost 3 bases; unmatched junction nucleotides: 5. The chain's CDR3 is CSANDRGYEQYF. In nucleotides, the CDR3 is TGCAGCGCCAACGACAGGGGCTACGAGCAGTACTTC.

This clonotype was detected only a few times. This sequence joins TRBV29-1 and TRBJ2-1; 8 bases are a match to TRBD2. The germline CDR1 and CDR2 sequences are SQVTM and ANQGSEA. V lost 5 bases and J lost 10; bases outside the gene matches: 7. The CDR3 is 12 residues long. The chain's CDR3 is CSVPRPGGEQFF. CDR3 nucleotide sequence: TGCAGCGTTCCCCGGCCGGGGGGGGAGCAGTTCTTC.

Ten or more counts support this clonotype. The chain is built from TRBV4-1 and TRBJ2-7; 8 bases are a match to TRBD2. Germline values: CDR1 MGHRA, CDR2 YSYEKL. Trimming cost V 10 bases and J 3 bases; bases outside gene matches: 8. This CDR3 spans 13 amino acids. CDR3 coding DNA: TGCGCCAACTCGGGGGGGGATTACTACGAGCAGTACTTC. This translates into CANSGGDYYEQYF.

Ten or more counts support this clonotype. The CDR3 here is CASSYNSAMGPQHF. The CDR3 coding sequence is TGTGCCAGCAGTTACAACAGCGCCATGGGGCCCCAGCATTTT. This chain links TRBV6-6 with TRBJ1-5; D gene ambiguous. The germline gives CDR1 MNHNY, CDR2 SVGAGI (reference sequence). There are 14 residues in the CDR3. Deletions cut 2 bases from V and 9 bases from J, with 14 bases between.

Ten or more counts support this clonotype. The chain links TRBV20-1 to TRBJ2-7; TRBD2 might be the D (6 bases). The CDR3 contains 13 residues. V lost 3 bases, J lost 1 base, and 10 bases lay in between. The V gene's germline CDR1 is DFQATT and CDR2 SNEGSKA (reference sequence). CDR3 sequence (DNA): TGCAGTGCTAGTGGGGGGACTTCCTACGAGCAGTACTTC. This gives the protein CSASGGTSYEQYF.

This clonotype was found many times. The chain recombines TRBV29-1 with TRBJ2-3; 8 bases match TRBD1. The CDR3 loop spans 14 amino acids. CDR1 SQVTM and CDR2 ANQGSEA come from the germline V gene. Trimming took 6 bases from V and 2 from J; bases not matched to a gene: 7. The CDR3, as DNA: TGCAGCGTGGGGACAGGAGACTACACAGATACGCAGTATTTT. It yields the protein CSVGTGDYTDTQYF.

This clonotype was picked up many times. The gene calls are TRBV20-1 and TRBJ2-3; D unclear. There are 15 residues in the CDR3. V was trimmed by 3 bases and J by 2 bases, leaving 15 bases between them. CDR1 DFQATT and CDR2 SNEGSKA come from the germline V gene (reference sequence). CDR3: CSASSVGKTTDTQYF. CDR3 DNA: TGCAGTGCTAGCTCGGTCGGAAAAACCACAGATACGCAGTATTTT.

This clonotype has ten or more counts. J is TRBJ1-5 and V is TRBV6-2 or TRBV6-3; no reliable D call. The V end was cut by 0 bases, the J end by 7 bases, with 4 bases between. Per germline, CDR1 MNHEY and CDR2 SVGEGT. This CDR3 has 12 amino acids. The CDR3 loop reads CASSYSWQPQHF. The CDR3 DNA is TGTGCCAGCAGTTACTCATGGCAGCCCCAGCATTTT.